The 10 T cell receptor beta chains in this list originate from one sample, sequenced in a study of T cell repertoires in ileal Crohn's disease. This table comes from immunoSEQ multiplex PCR, and its TCRdb copy is limited to in-frame clones, with some not included. Here the sample spans approximately 15,000 clones, about 85% being singletons. The sequencing input was ileal tissue. The receptors derive from an adult with Crohn's disease.

This clone has just one count. The V and J genes are TRBV5-1 and TRBJ2-4, with TRBD2 matching 9 bases. This CDR3 spans 16 amino acids. Unmatched junction bases numbered 6, after V lost 0 bases and J lost 5 bases. CDR1 and CDR2 (germline): SGHRS, YFSETQ. CDR3 protein: CASSLEGGGAENIQYF. The CDR3 nucleotides read TGCGCCAGCAGCTTGGAGGGCGGGGGGGCTGAAAACATTCAGTACTTC.

The chain uses TRBV7-6 and TRBJ1-5; D may be TRBD1 (6 bases). Per germline, CDR1 SGHVS and CDR2 FNYEAQ. V was pared by 5 bases and J by 7 bases, with 21 bases between. CDR3 length equals 16 residues. The CDR3 sequence is CASSPGRGRRGQPQHF. CDR3 nucleotides: TGTGCCAGCAGCCCCGGCAGGGGTCGAAGGGGACAGCCCCAGCATTTT.

The chain carries TRBV6-1 and TRBJ2-1; TRBD2 aligns across 8 bases. CDR1 is MNHNS, CDR2 SASEGT, per germline. V gave up 2 bases and J gave up 4 bases; unmatched junction bases: 4. This CDR3 comprises 15 residues. The chain's CDR3 is CASSERRGEYNEQFF. CDR3 sequence (DNA): TGTGCCAGCAGTGAACGGCGGGGGGAGTACAATGAGCAGTTCTTC.

The chain links TRBV30 to TRBJ1-2, with no clear D. Germline CDR1 reads GTSNPN; CDR2 reads SVGIG (reference sequence). V lost 1 base and J lost 4, with 19 bases in between. The CDR3 is 16 amino acids. CDR3 sequence reads: CAWSAGTTETFYGYTF. The CDR3 nucleotides read TGTGCCTGGAGTGCAGGCACAACCGAAACCTTCTATGGCTACACCTTC.

V usage is TRBV7-9 and J usage is TRBJ2-1, with 12 nucleotides matching TRBD2. Germline V gene data show CDR1 as SEHNR and CDR2 as FQNEAQ (reference sequence). The CDR3 totals 19 residues. The ends lost 5 bases at V and 1 base at J; junction bases unmatched: 12. The CDR3 coding sequence is TGTGCCAGCAGCCCCATAGGCGCTAGCGGGAGGGCGTCCTACAATGAGCAGTTCTTC. Translation: CASSPIGASGRASYNEQFF.

This clone was detected only once. This chain connects TRBV6-1 to TRBJ1-2; D not certain. Trimming shortened V by 0 bases and J by 3 bases, and 5 bases separated the two germline ends. The CDR3 covers 13 residues. CDR1 and CDR2 from the germline V gene are MNHNS and SASEGT. The CDR3 DNA reads as TGTGCCAGCAGTGAAGCAGGAGACTATGGCTACACCTTC. Protein product: CASSEAGDYGYTF.

J is TRBJ1-1 and V is TRBV19; TRBD1 matches at 8 bases. Germline V gives CDR1 LNHDA, CDR2 SQIVND (reference sequence). Losses at the gene ends were 5 bases for V and 4 bases for J; bases not matched to a gene: 6. This CDR3 contains 14 residues. CDR3 DNA: TGTGCCAGTAGTTTAGGACAGGGTGCCACTGAAGCTTTCTTT. Translation: CASSLGQGATEAFF.

The rearrangement joins TRBV5-1 to TRBJ2-5, with 7 bases identical to TRBD2. V was pared by 7 bases and J by 4 bases, with 10 bases of the junction left unmatched. CDR3 length equals 14 residues. Looked up from germline, CDR1 is SGHRS and CDR2 is YFSETQ. CDR3 residues: CASAPGGLSETQYF. The CDR3 DNA follows: TGCGCCAGCGCCCCCGGGGGGTTGTCAGAGACCCAGTACTTC.

V gene TRBV7-2 combines with J gene TRBJ1-2, with 7 nucleotides matching TRBD1. Germline trimming cut 5 bases from V and 3 bases from J; bases unmatched to any gene: 6. CDR1 and CDR2 (germline): SGHTA, FQGNSA. This CDR3 is 14 amino acids long. The CDR3 loop reads CASSPGQVYYGYTF. The CDR3 region has the DNA TGTGCCAGCAGCCCTGGACAGGTCTACTATGGCTACACCTTC. Full variable domain (rest looked up from reference TRBV7-2 and TRBJ1-2): GAGVSQSPSNKVTEKGKDVELRCDPISGHTALYWYRQSLGQGLEFLIYFQGNSAPDKSGLPSDRFSAERTGGSVSTLTIQRTQQEDSAVYLCASSPGQVYYGYTFGSGTRLTVV.

This chain joins TRBV7-3 and TRBJ2-3; D remains unclear. Trimming removed 3 bases at V and 0 bases at J, with 4 bases between. The CDR3 totals 13 residues. Germline loops: CDR1 SGHTA, CDR2 FQGTGA. CDR3 nucleotides: TGTGCCAGCAGCTTTTCTAGCACAGATACGCAGTATTTT. Translation gives CASSFSSTDTQYF.